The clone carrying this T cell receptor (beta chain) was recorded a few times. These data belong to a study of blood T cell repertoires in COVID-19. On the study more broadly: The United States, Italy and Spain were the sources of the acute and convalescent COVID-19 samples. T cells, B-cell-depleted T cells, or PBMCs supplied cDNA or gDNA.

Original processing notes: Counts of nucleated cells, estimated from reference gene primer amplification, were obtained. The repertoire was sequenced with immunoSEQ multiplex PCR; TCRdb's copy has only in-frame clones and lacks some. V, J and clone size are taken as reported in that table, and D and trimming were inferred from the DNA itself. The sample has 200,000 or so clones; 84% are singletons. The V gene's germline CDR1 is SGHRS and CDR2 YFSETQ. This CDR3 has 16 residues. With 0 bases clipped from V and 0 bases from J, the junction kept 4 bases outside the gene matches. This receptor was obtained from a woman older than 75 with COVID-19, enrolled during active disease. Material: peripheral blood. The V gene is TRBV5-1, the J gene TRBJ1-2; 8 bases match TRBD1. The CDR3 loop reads CASSLGGTGTNYGYTF. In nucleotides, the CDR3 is TGCGCCAGCAGCTTGGGTGGGACAGGAACTAACTATGGCTACACCTTC.